A selection of T cell receptor beta chains follows, all from one sample in a study of control samples from healthy donors and cancer patients. The protocol was immunoSEQ multiplex PCR, while the TCRdb copy is restricted to in-frame clones and leaves out a portion. The profile shows some 82,000 clones, approximately 89% of them singletons. Sequencing was done on a sample of blood. The receptors originated from a man in his fifties in good health. The CDR3 runs from the conserved cysteine through the conserved F or W. Fields, in order: V gene, J gene, clone size, D gene, CDR3 DNA, CDR3 protein. The D gene is left open where the match is weak. Rows give clone size only sometimes, using once, few, many, or a class for an expanded clone.

V: TRBV5-6
J: TRBJ2-7
size: .
D: TRBD2
DNA: TGTGCCAGCAGCTTGGCCCCGGCTAGCGGGAGTGTCTACGAGCAGTACTTC
CDR3: CASSLAPASGSVYEQYF

V: TRBV14
J: TRBJ1-3
size: .
D: .
DNA: TGTGCCAGCAGCCAAGATGTGGGTACTGGAAACACCATATATTTT
CDR3: CASSQDVGTGNTIYF

V: TRBV6-5
J: TRBJ2-2
size: .
D: .
DNA: TGTGCCAGCAGTTATAATATAGGGTACGGGGAGCTGTTTTTT
CDR3: CASSYNIGYGELFF

V: TRBV10-3
J: TRBJ2-2
size: .
D: .
DNA: TGTGCCATCAGTTTAGGGGAGTCCGGGGAGCTGTTTTTT
CDR3: CAISLGESGELFF

V: TRBV2
J: TRBJ2-5
size: .
D: .
DNA: TGTGCCAGCAGTCCAACAGCTACGGGGGTAGAGACCCAGTACTTC
CDR3: CASSPTATGVETQYF

V: TRBV6-5
J: TRBJ1-1
size: .
D: .
DNA: TGTGCCAGCAGTTACTCGGAGGGAGGTGAAGCTTTCTTT
CDR3: CASSYSEGGEAFF

V: TRBV11-2
J: TRBJ2-7
size: .
D: .
DNA: TGTGCCAGCAGCTTGGGGGTTCCGTGGGAGCAGTACTTC
CDR3: CASSLGVPWEQYF

V: TRBV10-3
J: TRBJ1-1
size: .
D: TRBD1
DNA: TGTGCCATCAGTGAGCGCGCCGGGACAGGGTTGAACACTGAAGCTTTCTTT
CDR3: CAISERAGTGLNTEAFF

V: TRBV6-2/TRBV6-3
J: TRBJ1-1
size: .
D: .
DNA: TGTGCCAGCAGTGGACCGGGGGGAGGGACTGAAGCTTTCTTT
CDR3: CASSGPGGGTEAFF

V: TRBV5-5
J: TRBJ2-2
size: .
D: TRBD1
DNA: TGTGCCAGCAGCTGGACAGGGGGAGGTACCGGGGAGCTGTTTTTT
CDR3: CASSWTGGGTGELFF

V: TRBV6-1
J: TRBJ2-2
size: once
D: TRBD2
DNA: TGTGCCAGCAGTGAACTAGCGGGAGGCACCGGGGAGCTGTTTTTT
CDR3: CASSELAGGTGELFF

V: TRBV11-2
J: TRBJ2-1
size: .
D: TRBD2
DNA: TGTGCCAGCAGCCGGACTAGCGGGAGAGCCCTTAGTGAGCAGTTCTTC
CDR3: CASSRTSGRALSEQFF

V: TRBV7-9
J: TRBJ2-2
size: .
D: .
DNA: TGTGCCAGCAGCTGGAGACGGACCGGGACCAACACCGGGGAGCTGTTTTTT
CDR3: CASSWRRTGTNTGELFF

V: TRBV24-1
J: TRBJ2-5
size: .
D: TRBD2
DNA: TGTGCCACCAGTGACGCGGGAGTATTCCAAGAGACCCAGTACTTC
CDR3: CATSDAGVFQETQYF

V: TRBV5-1
J: TRBJ2-3
size: .
D: .
DNA: TGCGCCAGCAGCCCGGCGGTGGAGGCAGATACGCAGTATTTT
CDR3: CASSPAVEADTQYF

V: TRBV5-1
J: TRBJ1-2
size: .
D: TRBD1
DNA: TGCGCCAGCAGCCTCCAAACAGGGGGTGCCAACTATGGCTACACCTTC
CDR3: CASSLQTGGANYGYTF

V: TRBV5-1
J: TRBJ2-1
size: .
D: .
DNA: TGCGCCAGCAGCTTGAGCTCCTACAATGAGCAGTTCTTC
CDR3: CASSLSSYNEQFF

V: TRBV7-2
J: TRBJ1-2
size: .
D: .
DNA: TGTGCCAGCAGCTTAGTACCTGGGCGCGGCTACACCTTC
CDR3: CASSLVPGRGYTF

V: TRBV19
J: TRBJ1-1
size: .
D: .
DNA: TGTGCCAGTAGTATATCAAGGGCAGGGAACACTGAAGCTTTCTTT
CDR3: CASSISRAGNTEAFF

V: TRBV15
J: TRBJ1-2
size: .
D: .
DNA: TGTGCCACCAGTCCCGACAGGACCTATGGCTACACCTTC
CDR3: CATSPDRTYGYTF

V: TRBV4-1
J: TRBJ2-3
size: .
D: TRBD1
DNA: TGCGCCAGCAGCCTACAGGGGTCAGATACGCAGTATTTT
CDR3: CASSLQGSDTQYF

V: TRBV9
J: TRBJ2-2
size: few
D: .
DNA: TGTGCCAGCAGCGTAGACGCGGCCGGGGAGCTGTTTTTT
CDR3: CASSVDAAGELFF

V: TRBV5-1
J: TRBJ1-6
size: .
D: TRBD1
DNA: TGCGCCAGCAGCAGACAGGGCCTTAATTATAATTCACCCCTCCACTTT
CDR3: CASSRQGLNYNSPLHF

V: TRBV6-5
J: TRBJ2-5
size: .
D: .
DNA: TGTGCCAGCAGTTACGATCATTGGGAGACCCAGTACTTC
CDR3: CASSYDHWETQYF

V: TRBV7-8
J: TRBJ1-5
size: .
D: .
DNA: TGTGCCAGCACCACCCGAGGAGGGGGCAATCAGCCCCAGCATTTT
CDR3: CASTTRGGGNQPQHF

V: TRBV12-5
J: TRBJ2-3
size: .
D: TRBD2
DNA: TGTGCTAGTGGTTTGGAACTTAGCGGGGAGGGTACCACAGATACGCAGTATTTT
CDR3: CASGLELSGEGTTDTQYF

V: TRBV24-1
J: TRBJ2-2
size: .
D: .
DNA: TGTGCCACCAGCTCGGGCCCCACCGGGGAGCTGTTTTTT
CDR3: CATSSGPTGELFF

V: TRBV7-2
J: TRBJ2-7
size: .
D: .
DNA: TGTGCCAGCAGCTCTTGGGATTCAAATGAGCAGTACTTC
CDR3: CASSSWDSNEQYF

V: TRBV11-2
J: TRBJ2-1
size: .
D: .
DNA: TGTGCCAGCAGCTTAGATCAGCGACCCTACAATGAGCAGTTCTTC
CDR3: CASSLDQRPYNEQFF

V: TRBV28
J: TRBJ1-5
size: .
D: TRBD1
DNA: TGTGCCAGCAGGGTAGACAGGGGCAATCAGCCCCAGCATTTT
CDR3: CASRVDRGNQPQHF

V: TRBV29-1
J: TRBJ2-5
size: .
D: TRBD2
DNA: TGCAGCGCGGTGACTAGCGGGGGAGAGACCCAGTACTTC
CDR3: CSAVTSGGETQYF

V: TRBV7-8
J: TRBJ1-2
size: once
D: .
DNA: TGTGCCAGCAGCCCGGACATCACAGGAGGCTACACCTTC
CDR3: CASSPDITGGYTF

V: TRBV19
J: TRBJ2-7
size: .
D: .
DNA: TGTGCCAGTAGTGGAGGACACGCTACCTACGAGCAGTACTTC
CDR3: CASSGGHATYEQYF

V: TRBV5-4
J: TRBJ2-2
size: .
D: TRBD2
DNA: TGTGCCAGCAGCTTGGGACTAGCGGGTTACACCGGGGAGCTGTTTTTT
CDR3: CASSLGLAGYTGELFF

V: TRBV2
J: TRBJ1-2
size: .
D: .
DNA: TGTGCCAGCAGGGAAATTGTGGGTAACTATGGCTACACCTTC
CDR3: CASREIVGNYGYTF

V: TRBV5-1
J: TRBJ2-3
size: .
D: TRBD2
DNA: TGCGCCAGCAGCTTGGGCCTAGCGGGAGGAACAGATACGCAGTATTTT
CDR3: CASSLGLAGGTDTQYF

V: TRBV9
J: TRBJ2-7
size: .
D: .
DNA: TGTGCCAGCAGCGCCAACAGACAGGCCGAGACCTACGAGCAGTACTTC
CDR3: CASSANRQAETYEQYF

V: TRBV2
J: TRBJ1-5
size: .
D: .
DNA: TGTGCCAGCAGCTCAACCGCTACCAATCAGCCCCAGCATTTT
CDR3: CASSSTATNQPQHF

V: TRBV6-1
J: TRBJ1-2
size: .
D: TRBD1
DNA: TGTGCCAGCAGTGAACGCGGACAGGGTGGCGACTACACCTTC
CDR3: CASSERGQGGDYTF

V: TRBV19
J: TRBJ1-5
size: .
D: TRBD1
DNA: TGTGCCAGTTCCAAGGACAGGGGGAATCAGCCCCAGCATTTT
CDR3: CASSKDRGNQPQHF

V: TRBV19
J: TRBJ2-1
size: .
D: TRBD2
DNA: TGTGCCAGTAGTCTGGGACTAGCGGGAGAAGGGGAGCAGTTCTTC
CDR3: CASSLGLAGEGEQFF

V: TRBV14
J: TRBJ1-1
size: .
D: TRBD1
DNA: TGTGCCAGCAGCAGGGGGCAGAACACTGAAGCTTTCTTT
CDR3: CASSRGQNTEAFF

V: TRBV5-1
J: TRBJ1-4
size: .
D: .
DNA: TGCGCCAGCAGACCGACTACAACTAATGAAAAACTGTTTTTT
CDR3: CASRPTTTNEKLFF

V: TRBV7-3
J: TRBJ2-1
size: .
D: .
DNA: TGTGCCAGCAGCTTAGGGGCAAACAATGAGCAGTTCTTC
CDR3: CASSLGANNEQFF